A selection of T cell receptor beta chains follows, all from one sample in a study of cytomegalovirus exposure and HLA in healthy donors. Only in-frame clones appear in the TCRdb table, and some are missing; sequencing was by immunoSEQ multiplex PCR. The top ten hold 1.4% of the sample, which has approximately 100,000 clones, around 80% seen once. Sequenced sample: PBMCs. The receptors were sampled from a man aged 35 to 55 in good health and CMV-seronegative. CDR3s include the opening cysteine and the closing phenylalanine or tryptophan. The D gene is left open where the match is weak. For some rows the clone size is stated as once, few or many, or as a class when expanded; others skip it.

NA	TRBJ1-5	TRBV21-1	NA	TGTGCCAGCAGCAATTTCTGTCCGGGGATCGGGCCCCAGCATTTT	CASSNFCPGIGPQHF
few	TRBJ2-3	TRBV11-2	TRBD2	TGTGCCACCGAAGCGGCGGGAGGGGGGTGGACAGATACGCAGTATTTT	CATEAAGGGWTDTQYF
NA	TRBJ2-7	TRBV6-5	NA	TGTGCCAGCAGTTCGGACAGCTACGAGCAGTACTTC	CASSSDSYEQYF
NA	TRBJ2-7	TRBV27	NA	TGTGCCAGCAGTTTATCCGCAGGGCAGAGCTCCTACGAGCAGTACTTC	CASSLSAGQSSYEQYF
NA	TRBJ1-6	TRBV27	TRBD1	TGTGCCAGCAGTCCGGGGACAGGGGGTTATAATTCACCCCTCCACTTT	CASSPGTGGYNSPLHF
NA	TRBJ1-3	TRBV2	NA	TGTGCCAGCAGTGTGAGCTCTGGAAACACCATATATTTT	CASSVSSGNTIYF
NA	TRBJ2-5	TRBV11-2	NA	TGTGCCAGCAGCATTGGGTCGACATACCAAGAGACCCAGTACTTC	CASSIGSTYQETQYF
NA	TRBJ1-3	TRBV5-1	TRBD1	TGCGCCAGCCCGGGGACAGGCCCTCCTGGAAACACCATATATTTT	CASPGTGPPGNTIYF
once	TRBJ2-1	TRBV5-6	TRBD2	TGTGCCAGCAGCTTGGGAGCGGGGGGCTACAATGAGCAGTTCTTC	CASSLGAGGYNEQFF
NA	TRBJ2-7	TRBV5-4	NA	TGTGCCAGCCGAGATGACTACGAGCAGTACTTC	CASRDDYEQYF
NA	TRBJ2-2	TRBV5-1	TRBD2	TGCGCCAGCAGCTTGGATCGGGGGGCGAACACCGGGGAGCTGTTTTTT	CASSLDRGANTGELFF
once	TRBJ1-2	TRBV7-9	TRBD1	TGTGCCAGCAGCTTCCGGACAGGCCTGAACAATAACTATGGCTACACCTTC	CASSFRTGLNNNYGYTF
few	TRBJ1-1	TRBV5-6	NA	TGTGCCAGCAGCTTTGGGACAGAAGCTTTCTTT	CASSFGTEAFF
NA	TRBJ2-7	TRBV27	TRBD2	TGTGCCAGCATTCGTGTAGCGGGGGGCTACGAGCAGTACTTC	CASIRVAGGYEQYF
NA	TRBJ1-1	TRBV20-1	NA	TGCAGTGCCACGACAAGTAGTGAAGCTTTCTTT	CSATTSSEAFF
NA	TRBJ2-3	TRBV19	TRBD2	TGTGCCAGTAGTATAGCGGGGGGGCCAGATACGCAGTATTTT	CASSIAGGPDTQYF
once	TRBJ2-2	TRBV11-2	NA	TGTGCCAGCAGTTTTTTCGGGAACACCGGGGAGCTGTTTTTT	CASSFFGNTGELFF
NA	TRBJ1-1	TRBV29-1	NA	TGCAGCGTTGACGCGCGGAACACTGAAGCTTTCTTT	CSVDARNTEAFF
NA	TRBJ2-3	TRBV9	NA	TGTGCCAGCAGCGCACGCAGGGCTTCGGTCACAGATACGCAGTATTTT	CASSARRASVTDTQYF
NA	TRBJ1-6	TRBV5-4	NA	TGTGCCAGCAGGCGCCGAGTGAAGGGGTCGGACAATTCACCCCTCCACTTT	CASRRRVKGSDNSPLHF
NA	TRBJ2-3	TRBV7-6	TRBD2	TGTGCCAGCAGCTTCGTTAGCGGGTCCACAGATACGCAGTATTTT	CASSFVSGSTDTQYF
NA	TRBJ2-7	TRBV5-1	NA	TGCGCCAGCAGCTCCAGTCGAACGTCCTACGAGCAGTACTTC	CASSSSRTSYEQYF
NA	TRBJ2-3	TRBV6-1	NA	TGTGCCAGCAGTGACTCAGGGAGCACAGATACGCAGTATTTT	CASSDSGSTDTQYF
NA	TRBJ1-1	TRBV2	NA	TGTGCCAGCATAGAGACGGGAATGGTGGCTTTCTTT	CASIETGMVAFF
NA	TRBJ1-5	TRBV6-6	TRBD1	TGTGCCAGCAGCCGACTTAACAGGGGGCGGGAGAGCCCCCAGCATTTT	CASSRLNRGRESPQHF
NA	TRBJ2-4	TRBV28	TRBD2	TGTGCCAGCAGTTCTAGCGGGGCTACCGGGACCAAAAACATTCAGTACTTC	CASSSSGATGTKNIQYF
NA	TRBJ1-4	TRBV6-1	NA	TGTGCCAGCAGTGGACAGGCTCGGAATGAAAAACTGTTTTTT	CASSGQARNEKLFF
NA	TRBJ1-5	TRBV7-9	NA	TGTGCCAGCAGCTTTAACAGAGACCAGCCCCAGCATTTT	CASSFNRDQPQHF
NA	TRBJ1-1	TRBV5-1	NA	TGCGCCAGCAGCTCAGGGTTGAACACTGAAGCTTTCTTT	CASSSGLNTEAFF
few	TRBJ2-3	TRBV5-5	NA	TGTGCCAGCAGCTCCCACCCGACAGTTACAGATACGCAGTATTTT	CASSSHPTVTDTQYF
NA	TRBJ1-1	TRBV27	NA	TGTGCCAGCAGTGTTGGACGGACGAGGGTCTTT	CASSVGRTRVF
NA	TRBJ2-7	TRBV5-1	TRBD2	TGCGCCAGCAGCTTGGGCGGGGGGGTATCCTACGAGCAGTACTTC	CASSLGGGVSYEQYF
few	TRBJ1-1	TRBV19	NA	TGTGCCAGTAAGGGCGTGGGGGCCGAGAACACTGAAGCTTTCTTT	CASKGVGAENTEAFF
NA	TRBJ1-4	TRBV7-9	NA	TGTGCCAGCAGATTCATAGGGGGAAAACTGTTTTTT	CASRFIGGKLFF
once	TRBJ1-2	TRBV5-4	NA	TGTGCCAGCAGCTTGGATGATCAGGGGATCTATGGCTACACCTTC	CASSLDDQGIYGYTF
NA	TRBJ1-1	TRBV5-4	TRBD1	TGTGCCAGCAGCTCCCGACAGGGTTTGAACACTGAAGCTTTCTTT	CASSSRQGLNTEAFF
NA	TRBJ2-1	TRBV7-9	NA	TGTGCCAGCAGCTCAATAGTGGACAATGAGCAGTTCTTC	CASSSIVDNEQFF
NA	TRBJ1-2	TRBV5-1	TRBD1	TGCGCCAGCAGCTTCGGGACAGGGGGCTATGGCTACACCTTC	CASSFGTGGYGYTF
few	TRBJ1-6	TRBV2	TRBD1	TGTGCCAGCAGTTACAGGGGCGAGTATTCACCCCTCCACTTT	CASSYRGEYSPLHF
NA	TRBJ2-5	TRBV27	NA	TGTGCCAGCAGTTTAGGTTTTGACGACACGTACCAAGAGACCCAGTACTTC	CASSLGFDDTYQETQYF
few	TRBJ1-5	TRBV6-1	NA	TGTGCCAGCAAGCTTGACAGTTATCAGCCCCAGCATTTT	CASKLDSYQPQHF
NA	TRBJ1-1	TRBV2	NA	TGTGCCAGCAGTCCAGGGCAGGACACTGAAGCTTTCTTT	CASSPGQDTEAFF
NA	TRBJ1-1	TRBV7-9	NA	TGTGCCAGCAGCCCATGGACAGAGAACACTGAAGCTTTCTTT	CASSPWTENTEAFF
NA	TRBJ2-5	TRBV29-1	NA	TGCAGCGTACTTAAGGGGGGGGCGCGTGTAGAGACCCAGTACTTC	CSVLKGGARVETQYF
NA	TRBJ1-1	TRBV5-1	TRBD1	TGCGCCAGCAGCTTGGGACAGGGGGAGGGCGAAGCTTTCTTT	CASSLGQGEGEAFF